A selection of T cell receptor beta chains follows, all from one sample in a study of regulatory T cells in long-lasting Graves disease. MiXCR was run by TCRdb on the multiplex PCR reads, yielding one entry per CDR3 protein. The profile covers roughly 560,000 distinct CDR3 sequences, with around 12% appearing a single time and approximately 9.6% taken by the ten largest. These data also featured in a second study, about T cells in Graves' hyperthyroidism and ophthalmopathy.

The material sequenced was peripheral blood mononuclear cells (PBMCs), taken at new diagnosis, from a patient treated with antithyroid drugs. Source of these receptors: a woman between 25 and 40 years old with Graves disease. Each CDR3 is given with its conserved first and last residue. D genes are given only for firm matches. Only some rows state a clone size, as once, few, many or a class for expanded clones.

TRBD1	TRBV27	many	TRBJ2-2	TGTGCCAGCAGTGCCAGGGGGCGCGACACCGGGGAGCTGTTTTTT	CASSARGRDTGELFF
-	TRBV7-9	many	TRBJ2-1	TGTGCCAGCAGCCTACAAAACTTCGGGAATGAGCAGTTCTTC	CASSLQNFGNEQFF
-	TRBV3-1	many	TRBJ2-3	TGTGCCAGCAGCCAAGAGGGAAACACAGATACGCAGTATTTT	CASSQEGNTDTQYF
-	TRBV5-1	few	TRBJ2-7	TGCGCCAGCAGCTTGGGCCCGGACGGCCAAAAGTACTTC	CASSLGPDGQKYF
-	TRBV11-3	-	TRBJ1-4	TGTGCCAGCAGCTTAGGGGAAAAGGAAAAACTGTTTTTT	CASSLGEKEKLFF
TRBD1	TRBV19	many	TRBJ2-7	TGTGCCAGTAGGGAGACAGGGGGATCCTACGAGCAGTACTTC	CASRETGGSYEQYF
-	TRBV12-3/TRBV12-4	many	TRBJ2-3	TGTGCCAGCAGGAGGCAGGGAGATACGCAGTATTTT	CASRRQGDTQYF
-	TRBV5-5	many	TRBJ2-7	TGTGCCAGCACACGGGACACTCCCTCCTACGAGCAGTACTTC	CASTRDTPSYEQYF
-	TRBV20-1	many	TRBJ2-1	TGCAGTGCTAGAGATATGGATTTAGGGAATGAGCAGTTCTTC	CSARDMDLGNEQFF
-	TRBV2	many	TRBJ1-3	TGTGCCAGCAGAGGACAGTACTCTGGAAACACCATATATTTT	CASRGQYSGNTIYF
-	TRBV12-3/TRBV12-4	few	TRBJ2-2	TGTGCCAGCAGTTCAGGACTGCGTCCCGGGGAGCTGTTTTTT	CASSSGLRPGELFF
-	TRBV7-9	-	TRBJ1-2	TGTGCCAGCAGCCCCGGGGGGGTCGGAGGCTACACCTTC	CASSPGGVGGYTF
TRBD2	TRBV7-8	many	TRBJ2-7	TGTGCCAGCAGCTCGACTAGCGGGAGTGGAGGGTACGAGCAGTACTTC	CASSSTSGSGGYEQYF
TRBD1	TRBV18	many	TRBJ1-1	TGTGCCAGCTCACTGAGGGGGCGGCCGGACACTGAAGCTTTCTTT	CASSLRGRPDTEAFF
-	TRBV28	many	TRBJ1-6	TGTGCCAGCAGGCCAAAGGACGCATCACCCCTCCACTTT	CASRPKDASPLHF
-	TRBV27	many	TRBJ1-6	TGTGCCAGCAGTTTCAGACAGGCTAATTCACCCCTCCACTTT	CASSFRQANSPLHF